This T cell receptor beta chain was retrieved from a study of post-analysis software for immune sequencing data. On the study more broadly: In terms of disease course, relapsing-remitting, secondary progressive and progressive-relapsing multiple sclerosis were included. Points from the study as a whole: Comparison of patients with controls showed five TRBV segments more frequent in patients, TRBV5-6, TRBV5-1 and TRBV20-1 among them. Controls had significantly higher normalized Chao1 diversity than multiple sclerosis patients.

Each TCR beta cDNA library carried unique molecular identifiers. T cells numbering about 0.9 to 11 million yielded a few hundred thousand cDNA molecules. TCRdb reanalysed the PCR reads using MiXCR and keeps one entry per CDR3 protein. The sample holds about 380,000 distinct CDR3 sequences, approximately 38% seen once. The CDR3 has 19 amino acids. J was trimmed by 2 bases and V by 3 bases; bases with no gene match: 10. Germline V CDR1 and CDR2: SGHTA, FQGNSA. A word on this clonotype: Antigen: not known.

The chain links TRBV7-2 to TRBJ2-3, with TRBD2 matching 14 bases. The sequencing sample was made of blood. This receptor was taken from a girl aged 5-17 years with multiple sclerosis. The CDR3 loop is CASSLKTSGGAASTDTQYF. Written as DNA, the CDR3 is TGTGCCAGCAGCTTGAAGACTAGCGGGGGGGCCGCTTCCACAGATACGCAGTATTTT.